This T cell receptor beta chain was identified in a study of shared clonotypes between healthy human individuals. The donor cohort consisted entirely of Caucasian adults residing in Nashville, Tennessee. V lost 5 bases to trimming and J lost 1 base; unmatched junction nucleotides: 1. This CDR3 spans 14 amino acids. CDR1 and CDR2 from the germline V gene are SGHTA and FQGNSA. Of note for this clone: Other DNA sequences within the sample encode an identical CDR3.

At a deep level, the assay was run. The repertoire was sequenced with immunoSEQ multiplex PCR; TCRdb's copy has only in-frame clones and lacks some. The data show some 2,100,000 clones, approximately 94% seen once. The chain combines TRBV7-2 with TRBJ2-7; TRBD2 matches at 11 bases. The sample consisted of naive CD4+ T cells sorted from blood. Subset noted: CD45RA+ positively selected. This clonotype was obtained from a man aged 18 to 29 in good health. The CDR3 sequence: CASSRLAGSYEQYF. In DNA, the CDR3 is TGTGCCAGCAGCCGACTAGCGGGGTCCTACGAGCAGTACTTC.